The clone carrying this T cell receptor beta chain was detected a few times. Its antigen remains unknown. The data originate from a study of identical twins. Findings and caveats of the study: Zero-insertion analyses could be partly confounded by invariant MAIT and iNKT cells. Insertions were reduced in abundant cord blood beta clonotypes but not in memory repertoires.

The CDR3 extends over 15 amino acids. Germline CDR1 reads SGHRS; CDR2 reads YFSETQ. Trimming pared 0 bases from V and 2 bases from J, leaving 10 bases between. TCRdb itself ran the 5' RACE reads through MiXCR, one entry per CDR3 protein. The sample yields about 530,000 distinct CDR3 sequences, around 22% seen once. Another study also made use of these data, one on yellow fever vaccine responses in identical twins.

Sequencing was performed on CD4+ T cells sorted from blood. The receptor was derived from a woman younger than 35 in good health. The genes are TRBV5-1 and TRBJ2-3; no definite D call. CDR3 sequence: CASSLGYSPTDTQYF. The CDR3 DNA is TGCGCCAGCAGCTTGGGTTACTCACCCACAGATACGCAGTATTTT.